This TCR beta chain was sequenced during a study of T cell responses to AZD1222 COVID-19 vaccine (dated by TCRdb to about 2021). Some background on the complete study: AZD1222 recipients given second doses at about 4 weeks or at about 12 weeks were pooled, since spike-specific TCR depth and breadth were not found to differ between the two schedules. Trial participants were enrolled by age into subgroups of 18-55, 56-69 and 70-plus years, and approximately 150, 30 and 60 TCR-sequenced participants, respectively, were included in these subgroups. TCR sequencing covered about 230 trial participants: 207 given two doses of AZD1222 and approximately 26 given two doses of MenACWY control vaccine. The study at large found these results: Epitopes outside the regions mutated in the B.1.351 and B.1.1.7 variants were reportedly recognized by nearly half of the unique spike-specific TCRs. Most participants were white British and females outnumbered males, and the authors suggested that clonal diversity may have been underestimated. After two AZD1222 doses, spike-specific TCR breadth and depth were significantly higher than at day 0 and than in MenACWY recipients. No day 14 peak-response samples were available, so repertoires were characterized only after the peak T cell response. Conclusions about previously exposed vaccinees were limited because only six AZD1222 recipients were SARS-CoV-2 seropositive at baseline. Vaccine-associated CD4 TCRs spanned the whole spike protein, with dominant responses in regions 160-218 and 743-854. In the small 56-69-year group, the increase in depth fell short of significance, most likely because of low power.

Concerning this clone: Its cognate antigen has yet to be identified. Qualities for individual bases were not recorded, and no much larger clone is one base off.

This sample's time point label indicates: baseline before first vaccination. Vaccinee samples came from UK trials COV001 and COV002, including a single-blind randomized controlled phase 2/3 trial of AZD1222 (ChAdOx1 nCoV-19) in healthy adults. For TCRbeta chain sequencing, PBMC samples from trial participants were taken at day 0 and at day 28 after the second dose. The CDR3 regions of human TCRbeta chains were analyzed by immunosequencing. On the study's bioinformatics: TCRs in the repertoires were compared against a reference library of SARS-CoV-2-specific TCRs that had been generated with the MIRA antigen-specificity platform. Breadth was defined as the fraction of unique TCRs that were SARS-CoV-2-associated, and depth was defined as the fraction of total T cells that were SARS-CoV-2-associated. Using the MIRA data, each spike-specific TCR was assigned both to the spike region to which the TCR was reactive and to a CD4 or CD8 class. Log10-transformed breadth and depth values were compared by one-way ANOVA with Sidak's multiple comparisons tests. The immuneACCESS repertoire file appears here via TCRdb, limited to in-frame rearrangements. These files lack a portion of the clones; in checked studies, under half of the deficit traces to unresolved V genes, and the cause of the others is not known. V and J calls plus clone size are reproduced from that table; the DNA served to infer D and trimming. This sample comprises roughly 120,000 clones, 87% of them detected only once. About 1.2% of the sample is taken by the ten largest.

V is pared back by 5 bases and J by 10 bases, with 12 bases lying between the germline termini. Including the terminal cysteine and phenylalanine, the CDR3 comprises 12 residues. The CDR3 DNA has 36 bases and is translated from base 1. The sequencing used peripheral blood, collected on day 0 of AZD1222 vaccination. The chain was built from TRBV12-3 or TRBV12-4 and TRBJ2-1; the D gene is possibly TRBD2, with 5 bases matching. The TCR was taken from an adult in good health. For the CDR3, the sequence is CASSPAGGEQFF. The DNA is TGTGCCAGCAGTCCGGCGGGTGGGGAGCAGTTCTTC.